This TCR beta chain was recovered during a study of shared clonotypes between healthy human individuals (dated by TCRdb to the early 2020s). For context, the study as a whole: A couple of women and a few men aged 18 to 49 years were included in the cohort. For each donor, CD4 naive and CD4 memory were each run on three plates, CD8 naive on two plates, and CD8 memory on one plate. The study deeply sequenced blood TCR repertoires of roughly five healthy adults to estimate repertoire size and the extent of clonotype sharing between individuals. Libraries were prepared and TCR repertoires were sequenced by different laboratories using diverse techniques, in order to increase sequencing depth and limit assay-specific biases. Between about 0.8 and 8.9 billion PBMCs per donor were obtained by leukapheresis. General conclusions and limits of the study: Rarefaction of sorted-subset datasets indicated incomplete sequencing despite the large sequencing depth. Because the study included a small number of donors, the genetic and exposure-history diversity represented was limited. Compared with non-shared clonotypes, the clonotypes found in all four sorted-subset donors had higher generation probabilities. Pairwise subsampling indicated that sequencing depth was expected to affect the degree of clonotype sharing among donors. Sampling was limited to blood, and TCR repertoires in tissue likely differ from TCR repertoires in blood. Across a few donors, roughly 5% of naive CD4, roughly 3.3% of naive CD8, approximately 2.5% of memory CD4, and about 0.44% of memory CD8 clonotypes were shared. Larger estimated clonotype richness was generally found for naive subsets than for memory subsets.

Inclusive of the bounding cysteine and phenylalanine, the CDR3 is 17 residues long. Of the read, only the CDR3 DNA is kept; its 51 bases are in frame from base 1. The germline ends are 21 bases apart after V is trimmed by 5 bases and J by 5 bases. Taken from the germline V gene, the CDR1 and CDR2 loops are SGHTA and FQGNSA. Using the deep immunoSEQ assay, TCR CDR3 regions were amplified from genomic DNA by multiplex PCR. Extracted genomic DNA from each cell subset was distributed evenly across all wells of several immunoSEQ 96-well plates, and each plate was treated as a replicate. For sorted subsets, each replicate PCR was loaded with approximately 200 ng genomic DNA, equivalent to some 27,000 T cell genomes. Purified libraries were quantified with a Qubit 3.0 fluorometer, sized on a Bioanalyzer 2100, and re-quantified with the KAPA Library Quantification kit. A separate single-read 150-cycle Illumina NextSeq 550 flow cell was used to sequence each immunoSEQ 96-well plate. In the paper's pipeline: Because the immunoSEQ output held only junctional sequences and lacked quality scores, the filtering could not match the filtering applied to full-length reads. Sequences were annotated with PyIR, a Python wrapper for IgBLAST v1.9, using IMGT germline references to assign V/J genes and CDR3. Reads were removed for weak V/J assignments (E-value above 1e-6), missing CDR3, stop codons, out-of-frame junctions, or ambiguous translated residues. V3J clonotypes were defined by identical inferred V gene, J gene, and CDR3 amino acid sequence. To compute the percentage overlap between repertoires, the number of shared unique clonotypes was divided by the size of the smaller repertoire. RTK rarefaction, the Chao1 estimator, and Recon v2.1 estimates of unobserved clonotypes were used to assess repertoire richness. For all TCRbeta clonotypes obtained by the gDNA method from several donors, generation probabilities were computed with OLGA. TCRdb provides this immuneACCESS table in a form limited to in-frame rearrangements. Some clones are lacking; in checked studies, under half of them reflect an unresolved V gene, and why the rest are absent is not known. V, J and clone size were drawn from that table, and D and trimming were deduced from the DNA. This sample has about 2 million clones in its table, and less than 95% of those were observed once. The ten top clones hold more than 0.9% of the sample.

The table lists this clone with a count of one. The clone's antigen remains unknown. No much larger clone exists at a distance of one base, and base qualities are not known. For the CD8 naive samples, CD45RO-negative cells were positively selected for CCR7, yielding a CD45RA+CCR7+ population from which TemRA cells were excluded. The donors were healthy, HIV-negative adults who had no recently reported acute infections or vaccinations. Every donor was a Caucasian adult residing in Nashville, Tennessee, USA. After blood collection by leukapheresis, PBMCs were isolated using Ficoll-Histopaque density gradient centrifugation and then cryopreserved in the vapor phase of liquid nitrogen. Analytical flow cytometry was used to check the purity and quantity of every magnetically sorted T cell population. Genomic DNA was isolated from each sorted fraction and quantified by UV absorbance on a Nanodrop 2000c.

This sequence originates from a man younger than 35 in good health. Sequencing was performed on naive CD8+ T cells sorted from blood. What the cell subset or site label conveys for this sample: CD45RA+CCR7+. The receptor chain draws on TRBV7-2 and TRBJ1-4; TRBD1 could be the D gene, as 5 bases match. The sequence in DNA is TGTGCCAGCAGCGGCTCCCTACAGGACGTGGCCAATGAAAAACTGTTTTTT. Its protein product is CASSGSLQDVANEKLFF.